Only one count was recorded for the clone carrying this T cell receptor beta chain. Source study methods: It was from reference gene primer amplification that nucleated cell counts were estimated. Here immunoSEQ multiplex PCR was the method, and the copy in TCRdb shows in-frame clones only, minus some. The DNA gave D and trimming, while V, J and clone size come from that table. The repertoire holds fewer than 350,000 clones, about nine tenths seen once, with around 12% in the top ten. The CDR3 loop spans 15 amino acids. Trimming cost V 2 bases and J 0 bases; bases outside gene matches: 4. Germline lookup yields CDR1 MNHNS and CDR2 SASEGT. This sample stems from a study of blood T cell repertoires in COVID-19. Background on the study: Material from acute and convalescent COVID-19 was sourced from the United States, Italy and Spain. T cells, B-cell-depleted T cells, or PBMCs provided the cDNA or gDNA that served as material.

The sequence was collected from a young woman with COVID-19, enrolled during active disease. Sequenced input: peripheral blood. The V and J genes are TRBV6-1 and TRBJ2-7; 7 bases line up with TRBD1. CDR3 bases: TGTGCCAGCAGTGAACTCCGGGACAGCTCCTACGAGCAGTACTTC. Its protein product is CASSELRDSSYEQYF.